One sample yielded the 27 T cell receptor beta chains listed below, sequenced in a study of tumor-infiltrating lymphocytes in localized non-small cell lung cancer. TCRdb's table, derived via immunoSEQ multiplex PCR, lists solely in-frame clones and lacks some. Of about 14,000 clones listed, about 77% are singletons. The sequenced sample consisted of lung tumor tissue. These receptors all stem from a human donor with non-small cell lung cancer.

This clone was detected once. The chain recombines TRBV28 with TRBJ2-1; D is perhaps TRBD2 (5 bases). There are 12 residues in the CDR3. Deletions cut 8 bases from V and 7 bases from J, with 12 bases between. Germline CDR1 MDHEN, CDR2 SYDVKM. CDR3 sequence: CASRYGENEQFF. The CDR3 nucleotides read TGTGCCAGCCGATACGGGGAGAATGAGCAGTTCTTC.

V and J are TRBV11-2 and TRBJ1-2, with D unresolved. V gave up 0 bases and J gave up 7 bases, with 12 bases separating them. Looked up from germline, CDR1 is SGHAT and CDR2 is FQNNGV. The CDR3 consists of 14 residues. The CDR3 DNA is TGTGCCAGCAGCTTAGACGAACAGTTCGGTGGCTACACCTTC. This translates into CASSLDEQFGGYTF.

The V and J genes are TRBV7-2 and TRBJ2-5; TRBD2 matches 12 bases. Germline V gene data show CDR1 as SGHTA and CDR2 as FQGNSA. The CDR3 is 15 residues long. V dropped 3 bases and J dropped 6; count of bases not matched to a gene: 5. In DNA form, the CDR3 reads TGTGCCAGCAGCTTTACTAGCGGGGGGCAAAAGACCCAGTACTTC. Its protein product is CASSFTSGGQKTQYF.

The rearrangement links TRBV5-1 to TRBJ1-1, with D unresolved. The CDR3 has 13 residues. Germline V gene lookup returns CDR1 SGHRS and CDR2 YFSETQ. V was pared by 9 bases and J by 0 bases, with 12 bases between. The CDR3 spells CATSVDVNTEAFF. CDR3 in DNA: TGCGCCACCTCGGTCGATGTGAACACTGAAGCTTTCTTT.

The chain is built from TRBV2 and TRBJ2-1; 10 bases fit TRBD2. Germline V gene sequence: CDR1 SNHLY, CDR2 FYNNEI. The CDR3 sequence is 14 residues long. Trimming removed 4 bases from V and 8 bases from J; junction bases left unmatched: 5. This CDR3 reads CASSGLAGADEQFF. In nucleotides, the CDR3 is TGTGCCAGCAGTGGGCTAGCGGGGGCCGATGAGCAGTTCTTC. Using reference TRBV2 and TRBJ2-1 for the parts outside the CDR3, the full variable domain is EPEVTQTPSHQVTQMGQEVILRCVPISNHLYFYWYRQILGQKVEFLVSFYNNEISEKSEIFDDQFSVERPDGSNFTLKIRSTKLEDSAMYFCASSGLAGADEQFFGPGTRLTVL.

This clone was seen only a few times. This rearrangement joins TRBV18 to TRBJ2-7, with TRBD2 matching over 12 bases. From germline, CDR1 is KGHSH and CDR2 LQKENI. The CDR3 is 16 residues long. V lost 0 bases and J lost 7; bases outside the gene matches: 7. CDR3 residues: CASSPPSTSGSGEQYF. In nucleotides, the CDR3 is TGTGCCAGCTCACCACCTTCGACTAGCGGGAGTGGGGAGCAGTACTTC.

In DNA form, the CDR3 reads TGTGCCAGCAGTTTAATGAACACCGGGGAGCTGTTTTTT. Protein sequence: CASSLMNTGELFF. V is TRBV27 and J is TRBJ2-2; D gene ambiguous. The V gene lost 2 bases and the J gene lost 1 base, with 2 bases spanning the gap. The length of the CDR3 is 13 residues. Germline V gives CDR1 MNHEY, CDR2 SMNVEV (reference sequence).

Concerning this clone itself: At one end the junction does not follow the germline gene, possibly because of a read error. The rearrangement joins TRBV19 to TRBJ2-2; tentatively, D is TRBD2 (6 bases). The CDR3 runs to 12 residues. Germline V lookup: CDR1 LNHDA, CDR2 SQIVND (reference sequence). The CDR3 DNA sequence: TGTGCCAGTAGTACCGGGACTTCCAAAGGGACGTTT. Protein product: CASSTGTSKGTF.

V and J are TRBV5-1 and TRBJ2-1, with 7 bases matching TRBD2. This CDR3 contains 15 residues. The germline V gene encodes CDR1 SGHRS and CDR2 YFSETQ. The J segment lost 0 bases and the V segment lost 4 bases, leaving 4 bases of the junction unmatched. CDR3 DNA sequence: TGCGCCAGCAGCCTAGCGGAGAGCTCCTACAATGAGCAGTTCTTC. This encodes CASSLAESSYNEQFF.

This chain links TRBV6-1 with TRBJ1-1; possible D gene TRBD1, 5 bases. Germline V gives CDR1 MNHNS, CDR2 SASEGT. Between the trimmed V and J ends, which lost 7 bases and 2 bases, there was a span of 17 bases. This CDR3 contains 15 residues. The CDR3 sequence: CASTQGGTANTEAFF. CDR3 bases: TGTGCCAGCACCCAAGGCGGGACGGCAAACACTGAAGCTTTCTTT.

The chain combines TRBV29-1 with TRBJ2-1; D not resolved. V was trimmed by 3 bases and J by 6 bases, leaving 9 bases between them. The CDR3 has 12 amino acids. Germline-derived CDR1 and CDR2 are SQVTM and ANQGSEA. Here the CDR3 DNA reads TGCAGCGTTGACTTGGTAGCCAATGAGCAGTTCTTC. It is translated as CSVDLVANEQFF.

In nucleotides, the CDR3 is TGTGCCAGCAGCTTAGGCGGGACAGGAACCTACAATGAGCAGTTCTTC. This translates into CASSLGGTGTYNEQFF. The rearrangement uses TRBV11-3 and TRBJ2-1; 8 bases map to TRBD1. This CDR3 has 16 amino acids. J gave up 2 bases and V 1 base, and 4 bases lay outside the gene matches. CDR1 SGHNT and CDR2 YENEEA come from the germline V gene.

In DNA, the CDR3 is TGTGCCTGGAGTGTGGGGAGGGAAGAGGGCTACACCTTC. It is translated as CAWSVGREEGYTF. The gene calls are TRBV30 and TRBJ1-2, with D hard to call. CDR3 length: 13 residues. Germline CDR1 GTSNPN, CDR2 SVGIG (reference sequence). With 0 bases removed from V and 8 bases from J, the gap between germline ends came to 13 bases.

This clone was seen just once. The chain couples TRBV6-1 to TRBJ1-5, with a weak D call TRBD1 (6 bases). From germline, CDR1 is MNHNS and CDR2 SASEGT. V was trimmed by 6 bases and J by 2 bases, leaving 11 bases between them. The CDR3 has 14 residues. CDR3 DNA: TGTGCCAGCAGATCTGCAGGGGGCAATCAGCCCCAGCATTTT. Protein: CASRSAGGNQPQHF.

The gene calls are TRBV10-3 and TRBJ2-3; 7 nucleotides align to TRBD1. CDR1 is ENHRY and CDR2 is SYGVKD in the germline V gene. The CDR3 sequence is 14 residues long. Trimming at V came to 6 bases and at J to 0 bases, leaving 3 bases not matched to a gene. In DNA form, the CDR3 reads TGTGCCATCAGCCCGGGACAGAGCACAGATACGCAGTATTTT. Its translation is CAISPGQSTDTQYF.

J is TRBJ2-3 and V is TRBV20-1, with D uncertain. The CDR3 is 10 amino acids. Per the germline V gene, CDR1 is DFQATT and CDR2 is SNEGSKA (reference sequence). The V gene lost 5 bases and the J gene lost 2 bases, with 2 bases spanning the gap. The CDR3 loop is CSAATDTQYF. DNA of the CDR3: TGCAGTGCTGCCACAGATACGCAGTATTTT.

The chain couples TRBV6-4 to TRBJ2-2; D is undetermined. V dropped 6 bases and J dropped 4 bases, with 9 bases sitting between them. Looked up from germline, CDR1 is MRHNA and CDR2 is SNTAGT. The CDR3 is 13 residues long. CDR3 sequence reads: CASRPTGTGELFF. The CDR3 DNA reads TGTGCCAGCAGGCCGACGGGCACCGGGGAGCTGTTTTTT.

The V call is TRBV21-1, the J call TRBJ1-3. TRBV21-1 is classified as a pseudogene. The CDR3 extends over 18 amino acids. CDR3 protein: CASSKAGRRTTSGNTIYF. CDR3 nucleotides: TGTGCCAGCAGCAAAGCGGGAAGGCGAACAACCTCTGGAAACACCATATATTTT.

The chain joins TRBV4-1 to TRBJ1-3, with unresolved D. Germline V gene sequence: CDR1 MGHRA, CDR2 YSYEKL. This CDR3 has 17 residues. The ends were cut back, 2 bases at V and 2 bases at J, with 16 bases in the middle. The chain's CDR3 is CASSQPTGQGTGNTIYF. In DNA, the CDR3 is TGCGCCAGCAGCCAACCTACCGGTCAAGGGACTGGAAACACCATATATTTT.

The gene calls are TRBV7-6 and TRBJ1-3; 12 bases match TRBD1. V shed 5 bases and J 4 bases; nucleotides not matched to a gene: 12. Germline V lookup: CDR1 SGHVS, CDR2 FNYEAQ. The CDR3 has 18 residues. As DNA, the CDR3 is TGTGCCAGCAGCCCAGGACCGGGACAGGGGGCGGAAGGAAACACCATATATTTT. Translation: CASSPGPGQGAEGNTIYF. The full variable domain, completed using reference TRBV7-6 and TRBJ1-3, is GAGVSQSPRYKVTKRGQDVALRCDPISGHVSLYWYRQALGQGPEFLTYFNYEAQQDKSGLPNDRFSAERPEGSISTLTIQRTEQRDSAMYRCASSPGPGQGAEGNTIYFGEGSWLTVV.

CDR3 bases: TGTGCCAGCAGCCGAGACACTGAAGCTTTCTTT. This sequence encodes CASSRDTEAFF. The V and J genes are TRBV5-6 and TRBJ1-1, with D uncertain. Germline values: CDR1 SGHDT, CDR2 YYEEEE. The CDR3 is 11 residues long. V lost 4 bases and J lost 3, with 4 bases in between.

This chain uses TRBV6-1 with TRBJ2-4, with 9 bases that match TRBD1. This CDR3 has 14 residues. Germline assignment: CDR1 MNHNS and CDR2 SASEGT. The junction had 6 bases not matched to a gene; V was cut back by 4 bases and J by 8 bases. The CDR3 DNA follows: TGTGCCAGCAGTGGACCGGGACAGGGCCACATTCAGTACTTC. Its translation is CASSGPGQGHIQYF.

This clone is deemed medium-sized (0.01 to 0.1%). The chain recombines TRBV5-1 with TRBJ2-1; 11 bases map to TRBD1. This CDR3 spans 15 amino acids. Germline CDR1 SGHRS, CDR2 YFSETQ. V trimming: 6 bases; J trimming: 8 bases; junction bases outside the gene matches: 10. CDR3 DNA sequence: TGCGCCAGCAAGGTTCGAGGACAGGGGGCCGATGAGCAGTTCTTC. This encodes CASKVRGQGADEQFF.

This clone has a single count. The CDR3 loop reads CASSLNSQGQNTEAFF. Written as DNA, the CDR3 is TGTGCCAGCAGCTTAAACTCCCAGGGGCAGAACACTGAAGCTTTCTTT. The chain has TRBV7-3 and TRBJ1-1; a weak D match, TRBD1 (6 bases). The CDR3 has 16 amino acids. V lost 1 base and J 1 base, leaving 13 bases between the germline ends. Germline CDR1 and CDR2: SGHTA and FQGTGA.

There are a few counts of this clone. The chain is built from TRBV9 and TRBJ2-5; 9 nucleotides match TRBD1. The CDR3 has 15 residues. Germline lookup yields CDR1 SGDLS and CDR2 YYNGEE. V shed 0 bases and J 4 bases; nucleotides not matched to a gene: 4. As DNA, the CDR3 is TGTGCCAGCAGCGTAGATGGACAGGGGAGAGAGACCCAGTACTTC. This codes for CASSVDGQGRETQYF.

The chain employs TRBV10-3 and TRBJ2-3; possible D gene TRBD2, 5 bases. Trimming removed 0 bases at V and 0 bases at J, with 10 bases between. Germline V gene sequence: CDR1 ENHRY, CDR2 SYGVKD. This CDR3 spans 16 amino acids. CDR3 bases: TGTGCCATCAGTGAGTCGAGAGGGATTAGCACAGATACGCAGTATTTT. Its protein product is CAISESRGISTDTQYF.

DNA of the CDR3: TGCGCCAGCAGCCCAGGGACAGGACTTCCCTACGAGCAGTACTTC. Encoded protein: CASSPGTGLPYEQYF. This sequence joins TRBV5-1 and TRBJ2-7; 8 nucleotides line up with TRBD1. From germline, CDR1 is SGHRS and CDR2 YFSETQ. The junction had 8 bases not matched to a gene; V was cut back by 4 bases and J by 2 bases. The CDR3 is 15 residues long.